This TCR beta chain was sequenced during a study of early T cells in non-severe SARS-CoV-2 infection. The overall study: The authors sequenced bulk RNA from unsorted whole blood, leaving chains unpaired.

The library protocol tagged individual cDNA molecules with unique molecular identifiers. MiXCR, run by TCRdb on the 5' RACE reads, gives a single entry per CDR3 protein. The table lists roughly 41,000 distinct CDR3 sequences, 5.8% of them singletons. Study observations and caveats: In VDJdb matching, anti-spike CD8 responses were favored while private and CD4 specificities went missing.

The V gene end was trimmed by 5 bases and the J gene end by 4 bases; junction bases not matched to a gene: 2. Germline assignment: CDR1 SEHNR and CDR2 FQNEAQ (reference sequence). The CDR3 loop spans 13 amino acids. There are many counts of this clonotype. The antigen is unknown. The rearrangement uses TRBV7-9 and TRBJ2-3, with 8 bases aligning to TRBD1. Material: whole blood. The sequence was collected from an adult who was a healthcare worker with PCR-confirmed SARS-CoV-2 infection or an uninfected control (not recorded which). The CDR3 spells CASSKTGADTQYF. CDR3 DNA sequence: TGTGCCAGCAGCAAGACAGGGGCAGATACGCAGTATTTT.